This record looks at one TCR beta chain sequence and its context. Its antigen remains unknown. Genomic DNA served as template for TCR beta VDJ and CDR3 profiling. TCRdb re-called the reads through MiXCR, storing one row per CDR3 protein. The sample lists under 200,000 distinct CDR3 sequences; roughly 45% were seen once. These data are taken from a study of CD8+CD57+ T cells in acquired aplastic anemia. Study at large: Roughly 3.1 ug was the average amount of DNA from sorted CD4+ and CD8+ cells. About 9.8 million reads, on average, were obtained for CD4+ cells from healthy donors. General observations from the study: Patients versus controls showed no significant CD8+ Simpson's diversity difference. It was found that almost 30 CD8+ CDR3 sequences were shared between patients and controls.

Trimming removed 3 bases from V and 7 bases from J; junction bases left unmatched: 10. The CDR3 totals 14 residues. Germline CDR1 is DFQATT and CDR2 is SNEGSKA (reference sequence). The V call is TRBV20-1, the J call TRBJ2-7, with 9 bases lining up with TRBD2. Material: sorted CD4+, CD8+, or CD8+CD57+ T cells (not recorded which) from PBMCs. The TCR comes from a human donor in good health. The CDR3 coding sequence is TGCAGTGCTAGTTGGCCTAGCGGGATCAGAGAGCAGTACTTC. The encoded protein is CSASWPSGIREQYF.